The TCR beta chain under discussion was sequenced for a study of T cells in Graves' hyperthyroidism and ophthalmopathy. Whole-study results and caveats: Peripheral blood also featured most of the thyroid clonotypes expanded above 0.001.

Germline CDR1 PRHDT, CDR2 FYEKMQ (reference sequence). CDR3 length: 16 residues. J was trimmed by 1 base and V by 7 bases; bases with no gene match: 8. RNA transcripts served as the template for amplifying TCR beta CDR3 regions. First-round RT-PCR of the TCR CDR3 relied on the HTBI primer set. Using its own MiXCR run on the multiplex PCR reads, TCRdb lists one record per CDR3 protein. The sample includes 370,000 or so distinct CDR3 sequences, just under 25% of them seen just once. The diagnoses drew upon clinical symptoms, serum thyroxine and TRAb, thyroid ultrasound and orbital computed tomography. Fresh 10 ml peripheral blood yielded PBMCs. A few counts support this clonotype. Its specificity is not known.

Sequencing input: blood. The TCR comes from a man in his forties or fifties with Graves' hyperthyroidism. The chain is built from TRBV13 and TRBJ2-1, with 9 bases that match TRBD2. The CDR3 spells CASNPGREGSYNEQFF. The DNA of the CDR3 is TGTGCCAGCAACCCAGGGCGGGAGGGTTCCTACAATGAGCAGTTCTTC.